Below, one T cell receptor beta chain is given with its context. The source of the sample is a study of a mutant IDH1 vaccine in newly diagnosed glioma. Time point denoted: baseline, week 1 (first vaccination visit). Treatment described: pre-vaccination baseline after standard-of-care therapy. Clones were read by immunoSEQ multiplex PCR, and TCRdb kept only the in-frame ones, dropping some. The data show more than 80,000 clones, about four fifths seen once. The sample was PBMCs, taken from a glioma patient treated with radiotherapy, temozolomide or both. The sequence came from a woman between 45 and 65 years old with glioma.

CDR3 loop: CASSLAGGLQETQYF. As DNA, the CDR3 is TGCGCCAGCAGCTTGGCCGGAGGGTTACAAGAGACCCAGTACTTC. This rearrangement joins TRBV5-1 to TRBJ2-5; TRBD2 is a possible D gene (6 bases). The CDR3 runs 15 residues. With 0 bases removed from V and 2 bases from J, the gap between germline ends came to 11 bases. Germline lookup yields CDR1 SGHRS and CDR2 YFSETQ.